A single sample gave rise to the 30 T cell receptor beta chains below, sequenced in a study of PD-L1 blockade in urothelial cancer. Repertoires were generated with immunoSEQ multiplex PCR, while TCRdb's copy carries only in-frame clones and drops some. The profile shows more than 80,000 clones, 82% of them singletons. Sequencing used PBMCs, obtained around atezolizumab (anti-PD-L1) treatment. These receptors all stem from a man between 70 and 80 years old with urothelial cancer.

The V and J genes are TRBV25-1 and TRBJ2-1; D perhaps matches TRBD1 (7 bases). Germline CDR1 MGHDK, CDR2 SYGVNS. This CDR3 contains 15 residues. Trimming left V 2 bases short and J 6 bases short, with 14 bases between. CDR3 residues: CASSEPRQGGNEQFF. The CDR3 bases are TGTGCCAGCAGTGAACCGAGACAGGGAGGCAATGAGCAGTTCTTC. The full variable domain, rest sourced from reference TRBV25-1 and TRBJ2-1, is EADIYQTPRYLVIGTGKKITLECSQTMGHDKMYWYQQDPGMELHLIHYSYGVNSTEKGDLSSESTVSRIRTEHFPLTLESARPSHTSQYLCASSEPRQGGNEQFFGPGTRLTVL.

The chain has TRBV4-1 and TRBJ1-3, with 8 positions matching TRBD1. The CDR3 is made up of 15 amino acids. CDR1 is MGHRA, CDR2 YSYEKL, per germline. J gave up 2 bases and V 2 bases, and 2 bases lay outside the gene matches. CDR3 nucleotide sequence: TGCGCCAGCAGCCAAACGGACAGGGCTGGAAACACCATATATTTT. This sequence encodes CASSQTDRAGNTIYF.

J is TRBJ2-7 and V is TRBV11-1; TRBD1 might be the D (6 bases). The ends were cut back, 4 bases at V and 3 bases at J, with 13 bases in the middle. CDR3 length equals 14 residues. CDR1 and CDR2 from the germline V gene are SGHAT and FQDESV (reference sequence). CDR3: CASSWGPGDYEQYF. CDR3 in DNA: TGTGCCAGCAGCTGGGGGCCAGGGGACTACGAGCAGTACTTC.

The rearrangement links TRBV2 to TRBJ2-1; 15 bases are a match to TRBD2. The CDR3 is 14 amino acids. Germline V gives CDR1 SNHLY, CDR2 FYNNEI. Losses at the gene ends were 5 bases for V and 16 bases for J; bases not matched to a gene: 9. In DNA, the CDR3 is TGTGCCAGCAGTCCCCGGACTAGCGGGGGGGCAAGTTTCTTC. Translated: CASSPRTSGGASFF.

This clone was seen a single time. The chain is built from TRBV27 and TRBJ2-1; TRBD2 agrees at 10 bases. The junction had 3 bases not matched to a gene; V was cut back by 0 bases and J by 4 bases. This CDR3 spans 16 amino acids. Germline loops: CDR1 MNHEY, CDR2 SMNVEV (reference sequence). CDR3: CASSLSNSGGYNEQFF. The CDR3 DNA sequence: TGTGCCAGCAGTTTATCGAATAGCGGGGGGTACAATGAGCAGTTCTTC.

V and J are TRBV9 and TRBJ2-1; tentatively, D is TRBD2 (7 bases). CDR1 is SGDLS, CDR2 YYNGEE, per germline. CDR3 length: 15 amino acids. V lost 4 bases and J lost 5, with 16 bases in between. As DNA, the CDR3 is TGTGCCAGCAGCCCGTTGGCGGGGGCGGACAATGAGCAGTTCTTC. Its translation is CASSPLAGADNEQFF.

This CDR3 reads CASSFRGGYGEAFF. In DNA form, the CDR3 reads TGTGCCAGCAGTTTCAGGGGAGGGTATGGTGAAGCTTTCTTT. The rearrangement joins TRBV6-5 to TRBJ1-1; weak D call: TRBD1 (6 bases). The V gene's germline CDR1 is MNHEY and CDR2 SVGAGI. CDR3 size: 14 residues. V was cut by 4 bases and J by 7 bases, with 16 bases left in between.

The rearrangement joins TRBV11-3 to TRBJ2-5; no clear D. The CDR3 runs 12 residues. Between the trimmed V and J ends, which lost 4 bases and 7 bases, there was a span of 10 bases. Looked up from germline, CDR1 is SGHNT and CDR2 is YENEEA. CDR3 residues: CASSSYYGTQYF. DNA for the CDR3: TGTGCCAGCAGCTCATACTACGGGACCCAGTACTTC.

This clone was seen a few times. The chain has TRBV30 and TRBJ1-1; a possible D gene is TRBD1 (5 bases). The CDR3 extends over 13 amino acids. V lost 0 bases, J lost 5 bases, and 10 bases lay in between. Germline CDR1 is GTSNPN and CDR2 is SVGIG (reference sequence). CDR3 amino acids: CAWSVEGWTEAFF. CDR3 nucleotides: TGTGCCTGGAGTGTGGAGGGGTGGACTGAAGCTTTCTTT.

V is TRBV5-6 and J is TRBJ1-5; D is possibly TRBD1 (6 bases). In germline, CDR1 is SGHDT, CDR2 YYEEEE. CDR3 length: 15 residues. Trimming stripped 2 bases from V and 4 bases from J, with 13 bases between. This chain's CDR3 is CASSLFQGTNQPQHF. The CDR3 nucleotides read TGTGCCAGCAGCTTATTTCAGGGGACAAATCAGCCCCAGCATTTT.

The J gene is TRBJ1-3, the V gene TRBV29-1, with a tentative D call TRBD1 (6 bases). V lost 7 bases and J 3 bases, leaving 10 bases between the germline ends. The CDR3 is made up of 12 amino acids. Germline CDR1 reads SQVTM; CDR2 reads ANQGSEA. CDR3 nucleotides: TGCAGCGCTGGGGGCTTTGGAAACACCATATATTTT. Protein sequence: CSAGGFGNTIYF.

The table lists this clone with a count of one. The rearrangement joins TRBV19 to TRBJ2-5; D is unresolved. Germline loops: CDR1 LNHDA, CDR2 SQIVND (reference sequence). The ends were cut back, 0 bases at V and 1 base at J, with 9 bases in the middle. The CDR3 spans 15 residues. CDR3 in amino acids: CASSIDLGVQETQYF. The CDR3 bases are TGTGCCAGTAGTATAGATCTCGGAGTCCAAGAGACCCAGTACTTC.

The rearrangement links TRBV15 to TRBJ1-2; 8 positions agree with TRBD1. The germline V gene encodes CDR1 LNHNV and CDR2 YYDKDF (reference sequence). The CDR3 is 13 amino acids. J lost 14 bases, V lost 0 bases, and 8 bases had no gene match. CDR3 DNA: TGTGCCACCAGCAGAGATAGGGGACAGGCGTCGACCTTC. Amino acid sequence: CATSRDRGQASTF.

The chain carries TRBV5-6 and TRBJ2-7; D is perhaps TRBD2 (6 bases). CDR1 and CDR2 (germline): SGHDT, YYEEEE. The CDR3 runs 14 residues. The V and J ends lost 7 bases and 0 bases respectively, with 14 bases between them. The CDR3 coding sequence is TGTGCCAGCGCCGTCGGGGGAGACTCCTACGAGCAGTACTTC. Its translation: CASAVGGDSYEQYF.

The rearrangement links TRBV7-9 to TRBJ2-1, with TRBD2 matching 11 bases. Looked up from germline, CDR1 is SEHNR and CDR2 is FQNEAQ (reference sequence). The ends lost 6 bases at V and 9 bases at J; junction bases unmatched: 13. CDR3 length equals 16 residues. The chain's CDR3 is CASSYVLAGDSAEQFF. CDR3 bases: TGTGCCAGCAGTTACGTACTAGCGGGAGACTCGGCTGAGCAGTTCTTC.

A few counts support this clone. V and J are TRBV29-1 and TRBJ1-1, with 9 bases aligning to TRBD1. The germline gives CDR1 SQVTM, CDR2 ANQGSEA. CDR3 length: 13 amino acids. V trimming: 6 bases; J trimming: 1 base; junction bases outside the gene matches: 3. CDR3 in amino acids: CSVRQGGNTEAFF. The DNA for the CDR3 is TGCAGCGTAAGACAGGGGGGGAACACTGAAGCTTTCTTT.

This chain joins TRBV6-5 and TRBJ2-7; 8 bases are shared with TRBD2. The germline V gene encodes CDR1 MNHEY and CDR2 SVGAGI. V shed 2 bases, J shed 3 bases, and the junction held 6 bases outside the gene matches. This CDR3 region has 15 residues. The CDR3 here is CASSYALSGGYEQYF. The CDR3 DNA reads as TGTGCCAGCAGTTACGCCTTAAGCGGGGGCTACGAGCAGTACTTC.

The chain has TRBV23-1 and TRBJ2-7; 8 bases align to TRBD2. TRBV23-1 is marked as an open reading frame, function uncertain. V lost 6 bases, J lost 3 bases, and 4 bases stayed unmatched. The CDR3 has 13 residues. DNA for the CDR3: TGCGCCAGCAGCCTAGGGACTAGCTACGAGCAGTACTTC. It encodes CASSLGTSYEQYF.

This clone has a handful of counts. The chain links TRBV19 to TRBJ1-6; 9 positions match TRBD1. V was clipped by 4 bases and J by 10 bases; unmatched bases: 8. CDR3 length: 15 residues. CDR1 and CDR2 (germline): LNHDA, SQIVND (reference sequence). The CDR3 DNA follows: TGTGCCAGTAGTACGACGGACAGGGGAAGGTCACCCCTCCACTTT. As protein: CASSTTDRGRSPLHF.

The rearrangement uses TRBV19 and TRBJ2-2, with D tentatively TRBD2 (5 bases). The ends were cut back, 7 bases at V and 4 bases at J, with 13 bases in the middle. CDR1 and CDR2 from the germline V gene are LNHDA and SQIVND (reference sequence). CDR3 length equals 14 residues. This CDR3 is CASTLGGGTGELFF. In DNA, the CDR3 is TGTGCCAGTACCCTCGGAGGTGGCACCGGGGAGCTGTTTTTT.

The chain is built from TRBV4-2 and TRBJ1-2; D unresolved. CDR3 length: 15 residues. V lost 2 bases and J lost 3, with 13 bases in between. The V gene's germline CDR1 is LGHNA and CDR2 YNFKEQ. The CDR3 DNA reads TGTGCCAGCAGCCAAAGTCGGGTGGAGGACTATGGCTACACCTTC. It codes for CASSQSRVEDYGYTF.

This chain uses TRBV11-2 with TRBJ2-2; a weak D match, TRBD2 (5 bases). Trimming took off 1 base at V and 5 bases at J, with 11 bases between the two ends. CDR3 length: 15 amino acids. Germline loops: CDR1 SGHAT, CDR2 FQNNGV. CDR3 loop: CASSLVAWRTGELFF. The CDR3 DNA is TGTGCCAGCAGCTTAGTAGCGTGGCGGACCGGGGAGCTGTTTTTT.

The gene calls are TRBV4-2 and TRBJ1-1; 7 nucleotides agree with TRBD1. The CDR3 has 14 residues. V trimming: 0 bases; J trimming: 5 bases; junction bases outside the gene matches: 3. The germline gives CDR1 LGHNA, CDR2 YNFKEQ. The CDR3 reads CASSQERGQTEAFF. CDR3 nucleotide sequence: TGTGCCAGCAGCCAAGAGAGGGGGCAAACTGAAGCTTTCTTT.

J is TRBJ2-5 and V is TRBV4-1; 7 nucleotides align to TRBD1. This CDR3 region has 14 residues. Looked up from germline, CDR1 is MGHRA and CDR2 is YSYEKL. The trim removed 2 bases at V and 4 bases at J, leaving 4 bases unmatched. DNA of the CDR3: TGCGCCAGCAGCCAATTAGGGGGCCTAGAGACCCAGTACTTC. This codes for CASSQLGGLETQYF.

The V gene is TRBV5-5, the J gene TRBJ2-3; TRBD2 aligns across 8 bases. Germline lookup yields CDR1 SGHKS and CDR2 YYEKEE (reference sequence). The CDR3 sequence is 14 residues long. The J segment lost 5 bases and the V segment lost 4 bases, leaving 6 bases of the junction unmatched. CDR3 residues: CASSPSGRGDTQYF. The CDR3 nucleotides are TGTGCCAGCAGCCCAAGCGGGAGAGGAGATACGCAGTATTTT.

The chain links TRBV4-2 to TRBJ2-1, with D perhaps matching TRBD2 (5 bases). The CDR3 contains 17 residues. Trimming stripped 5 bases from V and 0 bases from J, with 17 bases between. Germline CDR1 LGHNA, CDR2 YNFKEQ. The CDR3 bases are TGTGCCAGCAGCTTTGATTTAGCGCAGAGCTCCTACAATGAGCAGTTCTTC. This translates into CASSFDLAQSSYNEQFF.

CDR3: CASSQAGGGNTQYF. The CDR3 bases are TGTGCCAGCAGCCAGGCTGGCGGGGGGAATACGCAGTATTTT. The rearrangement uses TRBV14 and TRBJ2-3; TRBD2 matches at 8 bases. J lost 7 bases, V lost 3 bases, and 6 bases had no gene match. CDR1 SGHDN and CDR2 FVKESK come from the germline V gene. CDR3 length: 14 amino acids.

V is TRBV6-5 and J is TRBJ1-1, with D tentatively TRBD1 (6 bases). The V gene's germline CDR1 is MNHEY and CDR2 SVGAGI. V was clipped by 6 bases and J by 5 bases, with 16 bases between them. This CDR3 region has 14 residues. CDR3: CASSPRGGWTEAFF. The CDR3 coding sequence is TGTGCCAGCAGCCCACGTGGGGGCTGGACTGAAGCTTTCTTT.

CDR3 sequence reads: CASSLLAGAGDPIVQYF. For the CDR3, the DNA is TGTGCCAGCAGTTTATTGGCCGGGGCGGGGGACCCGATAGTTCAGTACTTC. The V and J genes are TRBV27 and TRBJ2-4; 7 nucleotides line up with TRBD2. This CDR3 is built from 17 residues. V was pared by 1 base and J by 11 bases, with 17 bases of the junction left unmatched. Per germline, CDR1 MNHEY and CDR2 SMNVEV (reference sequence).

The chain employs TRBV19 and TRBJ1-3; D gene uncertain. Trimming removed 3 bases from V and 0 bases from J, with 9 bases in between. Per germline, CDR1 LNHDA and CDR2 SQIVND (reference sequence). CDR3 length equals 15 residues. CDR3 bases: TGTGCCAGTAGTATCTCCGCGTCCTCTGGAAACACCATATATTTT. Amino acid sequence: CASSISASSGNTIYF.